The clone carrying this TCR beta chain appeared many times. RNA transcripts were the template for amplifying TCR beta CDR3 regions. The HTBI primer set served for first-round RT-PCR of the TCR CDR3. MiXCR, run by TCRdb on the multiplex PCR reads, gives a single entry per CDR3 protein. The data contain about 360,000 distinct CDR3 sequences, about 18% of them seen just once; the ten biggest clones take up 3.5% to 4%. V shed 5 bases, J shed 2 bases, and the junction held 5 bases outside the gene matches. Germline assignment: CDR1 SEHNR and CDR2 FQNEAQ (reference sequence). The CDR3 has 14 amino acids. These data originate in a study of T cells in Graves' hyperthyroidism and ophthalmopathy.

This receptor was taken from a young woman with Graves' hyperthyroidism. The specimen sequenced was blood. The V and J genes are TRBV7-9 and TRBJ2-5; 7 nucleotides align to TRBD1. CDR3 in DNA: TGTGCCAGCAGCACCGGGACAGTTCAAGAGACCCAGTACTTC. It codes for CASSTGTVQETQYF.